This TCR beta chain is drawn from a study of cytomegalovirus exposure and HLA in healthy donors. The study's findings and limits: Most TCR sequences showed up rarely, but some public TCRs showed up in many donors. Within an earlier analysis, most TCR beta V segments proved productive either about 87% or about 30% of the time.

The PCR contained 60 Vbeta and 13 Jbeta primers. TCRdb's copy holds only in-frame clones and misses some; the assay was immunoSEQ multiplex PCR. Of roughly 150,000 clones listed, under 70% were seen once; the top ten hold 2.5% to 3.5%. About this clone: As yet, its antigen is unknown. Other DNA sequences in the same sample also yield this CDR3.

This receptor was taken from a woman aged 30 to 39 in good health and CMV-seropositive. Sequences were obtained from PBMCs.

The CDR3 reads CASSLRQGNTEAFF. Written as DNA, the CDR3 is TGTGCCAGCAGTTTAAGACAGGGGAACACTGAAGCTTTCTTT. The V and J genes are TRBV27 and TRBJ1-1; TRBD1 matches at 7 bases. Trimming took 2 bases from V and 1 from J; bases not matched to a gene: 1. The germline gives CDR1 MNHEY, CDR2 SMNVEV (reference sequence). CDR3 length: 14 amino acids.